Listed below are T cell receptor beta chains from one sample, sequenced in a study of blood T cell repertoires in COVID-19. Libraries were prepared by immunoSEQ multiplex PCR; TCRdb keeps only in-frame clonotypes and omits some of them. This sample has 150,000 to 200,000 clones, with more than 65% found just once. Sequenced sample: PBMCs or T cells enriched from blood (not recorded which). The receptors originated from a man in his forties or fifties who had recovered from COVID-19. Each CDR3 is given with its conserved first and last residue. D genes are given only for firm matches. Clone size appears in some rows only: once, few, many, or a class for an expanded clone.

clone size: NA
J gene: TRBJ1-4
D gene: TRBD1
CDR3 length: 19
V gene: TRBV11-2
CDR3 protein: CASSSRTGFSTPSNEKLFF
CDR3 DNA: TGTGCCAGCAGCTCGCGGACAGGGTTCAGTACCCCGTCTAATGAAAAACTGTTTTTT

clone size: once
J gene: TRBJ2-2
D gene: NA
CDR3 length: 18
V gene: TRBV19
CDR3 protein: CASSPGPEARGFTGELFF
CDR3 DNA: TGTGCCAGTAGTCCCGGCCCAGAGGCCCGGGGGTTCACCGGGGAGCTGTTTTTT

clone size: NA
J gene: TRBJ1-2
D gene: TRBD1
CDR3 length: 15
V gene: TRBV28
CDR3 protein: CASSLFLETGSGYTF
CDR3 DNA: TGTGCCAGCAGTTTATTCCTCGAGACAGGGTCGGGCTACACCTTC

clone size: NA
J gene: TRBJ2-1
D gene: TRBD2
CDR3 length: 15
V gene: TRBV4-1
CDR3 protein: CASSQELAGYNEQFF
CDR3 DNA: TGCGCCAGCAGCCAAGAACTAGCGGGGTACAATGAGCAGTTCTTC

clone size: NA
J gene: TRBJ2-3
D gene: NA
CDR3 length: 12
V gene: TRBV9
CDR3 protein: CASSVAADTQYF
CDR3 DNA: TGTGCCAGCAGCGTAGCTGCAGATACGCAGTATTTT

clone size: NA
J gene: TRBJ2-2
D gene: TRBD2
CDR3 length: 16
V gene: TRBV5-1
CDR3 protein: CASSPLGGMGVGELFF
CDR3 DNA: TGCGCCAGCAGCCCCTTGGGAGGGATGGGCGTCGGGGAGCTGTTTTTT

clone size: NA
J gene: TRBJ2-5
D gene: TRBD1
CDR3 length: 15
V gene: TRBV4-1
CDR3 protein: CASSQVQGSDWTQYF
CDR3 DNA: TGCGCCAGCAGCCAAGTACAGGGGAGTGATTGGACCCAGTACTTC

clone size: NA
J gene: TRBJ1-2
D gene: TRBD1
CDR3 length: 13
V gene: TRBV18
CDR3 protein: CASSAGTGYGYTF
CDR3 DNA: TGTGCCAGCTCAGCCGGGACAGGGTATGGCTACACCTTC

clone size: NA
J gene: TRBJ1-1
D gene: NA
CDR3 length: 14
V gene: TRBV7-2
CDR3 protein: CASSLSHWNTEAFF
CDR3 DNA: TGTGCCAGCAGCTTAAGCCACTGGAACACTGAAGCTTTCTTT

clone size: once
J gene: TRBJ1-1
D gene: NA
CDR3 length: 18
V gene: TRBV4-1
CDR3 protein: CASSRFGWTVQPDMQAFF
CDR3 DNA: TGCGCCAGCAGCCGGTTTGGTTGGACAGTTCAACCGGACATGCAAGCTTTCTTT

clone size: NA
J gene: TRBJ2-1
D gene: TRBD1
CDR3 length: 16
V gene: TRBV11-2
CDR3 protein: CASRRPGQSSYNEQFF
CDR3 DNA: TGTGCCAGCAGACGTCCGGGACAGAGCTCCTACAATGAGCAGTTCTTC

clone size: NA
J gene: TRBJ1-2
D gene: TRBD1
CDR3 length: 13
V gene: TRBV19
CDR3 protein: CASTHDRGNGYTF
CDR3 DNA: TGTGCCAGTACCCACGACAGGGGGAATGGCTACACCTTC

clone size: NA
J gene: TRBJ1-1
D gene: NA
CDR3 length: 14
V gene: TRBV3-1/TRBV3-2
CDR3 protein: CASSHSGGRTEAFF
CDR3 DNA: TGTGCCAGCAGCCATTCCGGGGGGAGGACTGAAGCTTTCTTT

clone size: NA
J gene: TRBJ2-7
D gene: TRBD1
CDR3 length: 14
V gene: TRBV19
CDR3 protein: CASTPGGASGEQYF
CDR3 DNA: TGTGCCAGTACCCCAGGGGGCGCTTCCGGCGAGCAGTACTTC

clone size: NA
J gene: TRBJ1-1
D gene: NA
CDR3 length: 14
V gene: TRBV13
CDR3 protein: CASSRQGPNTEAFF
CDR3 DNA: TGTGCCAGCAGCCGTCAGGGCCCGAACACTGAAGCTTTCTTT

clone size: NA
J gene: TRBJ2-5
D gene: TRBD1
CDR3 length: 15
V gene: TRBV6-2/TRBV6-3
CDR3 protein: CASSFADREMETQYF
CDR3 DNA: TGTGCCAGCAGTTTCGCCGACAGGGAAATGGAGACCCAGTACTTC

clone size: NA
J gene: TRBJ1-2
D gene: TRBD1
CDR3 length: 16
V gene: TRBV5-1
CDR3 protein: CASSIGQGADGYGYTF
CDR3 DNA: TGCGCCAGCAGCATCGGGCAGGGGGCAGATGGCTATGGCTACACCTTC

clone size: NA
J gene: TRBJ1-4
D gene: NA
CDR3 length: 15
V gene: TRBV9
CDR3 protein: CASSVGSQGREKLFF
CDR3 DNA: TGTGCCAGCAGCGTAGGGTCCCAGGGTAGAGAAAAACTGTTTTTT

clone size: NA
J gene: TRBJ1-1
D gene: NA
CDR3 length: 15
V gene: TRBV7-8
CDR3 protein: CASSLAKTANTEAFF
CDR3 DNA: TGTGCCAGCAGCTTAGCTAAAACAGCGAACACTGAAGCTTTCTTT

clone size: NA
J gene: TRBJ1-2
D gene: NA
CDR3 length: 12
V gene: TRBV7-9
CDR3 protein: CASSLDSYGYTF
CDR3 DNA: TGTGCCAGCAGCTTAGATAGCTATGGCTACACCTTC

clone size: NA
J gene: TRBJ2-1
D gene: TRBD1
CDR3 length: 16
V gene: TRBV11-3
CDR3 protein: CASSLRGQGGYNEQFF
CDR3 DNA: TGTGCCAGCAGCTTAAGGGGACAGGGGGGCTACAATGAGCAGTTCTTC

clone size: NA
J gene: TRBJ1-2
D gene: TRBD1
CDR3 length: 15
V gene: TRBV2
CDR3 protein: CASSVARGLTYGYTF
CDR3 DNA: TGTGCCAGCAGTGTTGCCAGGGGGCTTACCTATGGCTACACCTTC

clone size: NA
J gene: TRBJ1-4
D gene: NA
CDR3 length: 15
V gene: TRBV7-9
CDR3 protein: CASSLRGGQGEKLFF
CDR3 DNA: TGTGCCAGCAGCCTCCGGGGGGGGCAAGGTGAAAAACTGTTTTTT

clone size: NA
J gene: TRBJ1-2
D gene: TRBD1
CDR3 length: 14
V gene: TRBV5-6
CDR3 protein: CASNWNRGIHGYTF
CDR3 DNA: TGTGCCAGCAACTGGAACAGGGGAATTCATGGCTACACCTTC

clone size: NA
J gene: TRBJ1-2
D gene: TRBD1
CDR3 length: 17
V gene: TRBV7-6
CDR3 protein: CASSKRDSDPINYGYTF
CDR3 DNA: TGTGCCAGCAGCAAACGGGACAGCGATCCTATCAACTATGGCTACACCTTC

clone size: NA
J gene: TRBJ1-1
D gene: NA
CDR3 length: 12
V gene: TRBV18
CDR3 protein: CASSGRDTEAFF
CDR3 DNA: TGTGCCAGCTCGGGCAGGGACACTGAAGCTTTCTTT

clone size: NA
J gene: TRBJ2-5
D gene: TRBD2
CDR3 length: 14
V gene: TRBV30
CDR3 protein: CAWMEAGFQETQYF
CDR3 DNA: TGTGCCTGGATGGAAGCGGGGTTCCAAGAGACCCAGTACTTC

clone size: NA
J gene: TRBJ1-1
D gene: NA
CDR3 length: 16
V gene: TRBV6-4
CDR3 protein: CASSDSPGQLNTEAFF
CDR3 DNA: TGTGCCAGCAGTGACTCACCGGGACAACTAAACACTGAAGCTTTCTTT

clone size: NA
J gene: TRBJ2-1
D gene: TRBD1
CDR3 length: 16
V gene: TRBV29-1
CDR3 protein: CSVLERGQGSYNEQFF
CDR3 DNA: TGCAGCGTTCTTGAACGGGGACAGGGATCCTACAATGAGCAGTTCTTC

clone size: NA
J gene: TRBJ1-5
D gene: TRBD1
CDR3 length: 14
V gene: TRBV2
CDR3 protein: CASSMDRSYQPQHF
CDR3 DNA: TGTGCCAGCAGCATGGACAGGTCTTATCAGCCCCAGCATTTT

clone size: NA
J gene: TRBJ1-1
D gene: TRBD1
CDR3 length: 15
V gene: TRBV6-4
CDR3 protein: CASSPTGEGSTEAFF
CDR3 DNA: TGTGCCAGCAGCCCTACAGGGGAAGGAAGCACTGAAGCTTTCTTT

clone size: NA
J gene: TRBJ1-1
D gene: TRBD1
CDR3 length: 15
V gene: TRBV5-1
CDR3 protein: CASSLAGTANTEAFF
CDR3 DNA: TGCGCCAGCAGCTTGGCCGGGACAGCTAACACTGAAGCTTTCTTT

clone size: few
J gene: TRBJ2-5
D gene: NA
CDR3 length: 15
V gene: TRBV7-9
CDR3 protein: CASSLITVEQETQYF
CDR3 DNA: TGTGCCAGCAGCTTAATTACAGTTGAACAAGAGACCCAGTACTTC

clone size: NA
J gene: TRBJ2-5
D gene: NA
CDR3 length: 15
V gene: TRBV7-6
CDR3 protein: CASSVWGGLEETQYF
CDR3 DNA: TGTGCCAGCAGCGTCTGGGGGGGCCTAGAGGAGACCCAGTACTTC

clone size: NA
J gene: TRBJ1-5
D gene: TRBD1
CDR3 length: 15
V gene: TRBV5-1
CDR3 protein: CASSLDPGGTGPQHF
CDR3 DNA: TGCGCCAGCAGCTTGGATCCAGGAGGGACAGGGCCCCAGCATTTT

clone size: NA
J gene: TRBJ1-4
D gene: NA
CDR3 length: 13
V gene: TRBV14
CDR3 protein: CASSRSPREKLFF
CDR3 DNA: TGTGCCAGCAGTCGAAGCCCTCGGGAAAAACTGTTTTTT

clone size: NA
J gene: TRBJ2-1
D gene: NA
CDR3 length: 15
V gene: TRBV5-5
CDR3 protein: CASSLQVGSYNEQFF
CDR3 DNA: TGTGCCAGCAGCTTACAGGTCGGCTCCTACAATGAGCAGTTCTTC

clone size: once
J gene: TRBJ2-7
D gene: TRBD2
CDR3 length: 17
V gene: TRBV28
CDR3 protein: CASSFGLERSINYEQYF
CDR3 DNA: TGTGCCAGCAGTTTCGGACTAGAGAGAAGTATAAACTACGAGCAGTACTTC

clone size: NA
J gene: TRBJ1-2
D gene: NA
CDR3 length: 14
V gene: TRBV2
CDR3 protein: CASSGQVNIGGYTF
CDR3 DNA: TGTGCCAGCAGTGGTCAGGTTAATATAGGTGGCTACACCTTC

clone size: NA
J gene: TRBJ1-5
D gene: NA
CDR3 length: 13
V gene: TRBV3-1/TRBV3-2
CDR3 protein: CASSQLYNQPQHF
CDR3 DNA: TGTGCCAGCAGCCAATTGTACAATCAGCCCCAGCATTTT

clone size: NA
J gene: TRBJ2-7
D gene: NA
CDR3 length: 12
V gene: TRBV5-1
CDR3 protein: CASSAGAYEQYF
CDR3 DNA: TGCGCCAGCAGCGCCGGGGCCTACGAGCAGTACTTC

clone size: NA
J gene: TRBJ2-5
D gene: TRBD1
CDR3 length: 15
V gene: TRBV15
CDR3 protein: CATSRATGQQETQYF
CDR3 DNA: TGTGCCACCAGCAGAGCAACGGGACAGCAAGAGACCCAGTACTTC

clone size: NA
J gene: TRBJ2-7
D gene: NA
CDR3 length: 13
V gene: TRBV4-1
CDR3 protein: CASSPPLAPEQYF
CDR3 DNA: TGCGCCAGCAGCCCACCTCTTGCGCCGGAGCAGTACTTC

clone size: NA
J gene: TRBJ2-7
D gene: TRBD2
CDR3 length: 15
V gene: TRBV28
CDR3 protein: CASSFAGVEAYEQYF
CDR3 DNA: TGTGCCAGCAGTTTTGCGGGGGTTGAAGCCTACGAGCAGTACTTC

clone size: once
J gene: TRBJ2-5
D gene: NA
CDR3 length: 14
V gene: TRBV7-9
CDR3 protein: CASSLLANQETQYF
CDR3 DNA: TGTGCCAGCAGCTTACTTGCGAACCAAGAGACCCAGTACTTC

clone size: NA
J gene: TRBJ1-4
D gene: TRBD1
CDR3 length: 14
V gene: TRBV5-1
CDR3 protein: CASSHGQGNEKLFF
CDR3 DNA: TGCGCCAGCAGCCATGGACAGGGAAATGAAAAACTGTTTTTT

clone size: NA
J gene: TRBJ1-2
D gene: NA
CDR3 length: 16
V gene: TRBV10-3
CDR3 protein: CAISESGSNWYYGYTF
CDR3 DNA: TGTGCCATCAGTGAGTCGGGCAGCAACTGGTACTATGGCTACACCTTC

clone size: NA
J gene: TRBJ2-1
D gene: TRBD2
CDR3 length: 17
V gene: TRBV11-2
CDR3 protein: CASSLDLGLAGYNEQFF
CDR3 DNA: TGTGCCAGCAGCTTAGATCTGGGGCTAGCGGGGTACAATGAGCAGTTCTTC

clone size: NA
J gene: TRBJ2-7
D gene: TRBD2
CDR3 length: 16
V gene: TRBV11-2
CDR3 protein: CASSLVGTSGVYEQYF
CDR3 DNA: TGTGCCAGCAGCTTAGTCGGGACTAGCGGTGTCTACGAGCAGTACTTC

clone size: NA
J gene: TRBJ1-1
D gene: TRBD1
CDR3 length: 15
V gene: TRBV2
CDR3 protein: CASIQDRGMGTEAFF
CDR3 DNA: TGTGCCAGCATTCAGGACAGGGGGATGGGGACTGAAGCTTTCTTT

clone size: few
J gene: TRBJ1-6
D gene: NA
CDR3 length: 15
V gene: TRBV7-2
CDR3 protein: CASSGYRVYNSPLHF
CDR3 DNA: TGTGCCAGCAGCGGATACAGGGTTTACAATTCACCCCTCCACTTT